This TCR beta chain was documented in a study of T-cell reconstitution after alpha-beta-depleted transplantation in children. A TCRbeta library incorporating unique molecular identifiers was prepared. TCRdb independently ran MiXCR on the PCR reads; one entry per CDR3 protein. The sample includes a few hundred thousand distinct CDR3 sequences, roughly 13% of them seen just once. The sample holds many counts of this clonotype. Germline loops: CDR1 MDHEN, CDR2 SYDVKM. CDR3 size: 14 residues. Trimming stripped 6 bases from V and 5 bases from J, with 16 bases between. The specimen was PBMCs, mostly from graft donor cells, collected 360 days after TCRalphabeta/CD19-depleted stem cell transplant. The chain combines TRBV28 with TRBJ1-2; possibly TRBD1 for D (5 bases). The sequence derives from a male patient younger than 18 who had a stem cell transplant for acute myeloid leukemia, so the T cells may come from the graft donor. CDR3 residues: CASSREGWGYGYTF. Written as DNA, the CDR3 is TGTGCCAGCAGCCGGGAGGGATGGGGGTATGGCTACACCTTC.